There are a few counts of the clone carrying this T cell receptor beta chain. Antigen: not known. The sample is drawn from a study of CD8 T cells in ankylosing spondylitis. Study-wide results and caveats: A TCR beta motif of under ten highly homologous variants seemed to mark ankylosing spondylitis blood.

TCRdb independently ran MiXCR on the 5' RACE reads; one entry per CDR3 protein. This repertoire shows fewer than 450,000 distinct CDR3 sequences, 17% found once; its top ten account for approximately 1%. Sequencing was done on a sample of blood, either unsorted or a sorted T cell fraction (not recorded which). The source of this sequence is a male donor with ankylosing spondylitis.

The CDR3 here is CSARDSGRAVSGELFF. CDR3 nucleotides: TGCAGTGCTAGAGATAGCGGGAGGGCCGTTTCCGGGGAGCTGTTTTTT. This chain joins TRBV20-1 and TRBJ2-2; 11 bases are a match to TRBD2. From germline, CDR1 is DFQATT and CDR2 SNEGSKA (reference sequence). V lost 0 bases, J lost 6 bases, and 6 bases stayed unmatched. The CDR3 loop spans 16 amino acids.